The 8 T cell receptor beta chains presented below share a single source sample, sequenced in a study of identical twins. Each CDR3 protein is one row after TCRdb ran MiXCR on the 5' RACE reads. The table includes about 890,000 distinct CDR3 sequences, about 12% detected once. This sample also belongs to another study, concerning yellow fever vaccine responses in identical twins.

Sequenced sample: PBMCs. The receptors stem from a woman between 18 and 29 years old in good health.

The chain employs TRBV4-1 and TRBJ2-1; the match to TRBD1 covers 7 bases. V shed 5 bases, J shed 3 bases, and the junction held 7 bases outside the gene matches. There are 15 residues in the CDR3. Per the germline V gene, CDR1 is MGHRA and CDR2 is YSYEKL. The CDR3 nucleotides are TGCGCCAGCAGCGAACGGACAGGTAGCTACAATGAGCAGTTCTTC. Encoded protein: CASSERTGSYNEQFF.

This clonotype was seen ten or more times. The CDR3 loop reads CASSQDIGTGLADTQYF. DNA for the CDR3: TGTGCCAGCAGCCAAGATATCGGGACAGGGCTGGCAGATACGCAGTATTTT. V and J are TRBV4-2 and TRBJ2-3; 9 nucleotides align to TRBD1. The V segment lost 0 bases and the J segment 4 bases; nucleotides outside the gene matches: 8. This CDR3 has 17 amino acids. Germline-derived CDR1 and CDR2 are LGHNA and YNFKEQ.

This clonotype was detected only a few times. CDR3 coding DNA: TGTGCCAGCAGCTTAGGACTAGCGGGAGGTTACCAAGAGACCCAGTACTTC. This sequence encodes CASSLGLAGGYQETQYF. The J gene is TRBJ2-5, the V gene TRBV11-3; 13 nucleotides line up with TRBD2. Germline V gene sequence: CDR1 SGHNT, CDR2 YENEEA. This CDR3 comprises 17 residues. Germline trimming cut 1 base from V and 0 bases from J; bases unmatched to any gene: 2.

The chain employs TRBV27 and TRBJ1-2; 9 bases align to TRBD1. CDR3 length: 17 residues. Germline V gene data show CDR1 as MNHEY and CDR2 as SMNVEV (reference sequence). V trimming: 8 bases; J trimming: 8 bases; junction bases outside the gene matches: 21. The CDR3 DNA sequence: TGTGCCAGCGGGATTGTGGGGCACTCACAGGGGGCGGAAGGCTACACCTTC. Its translation is CASGIVGHSQGAEGYTF.

This clonotype was recorded many times. The chain has TRBV20-1 and TRBJ2-7; TRBD2 aligns across 10 bases. CDR1 is DFQATT and CDR2 is SNEGSKA in the germline V gene (reference sequence). CDR3 length equals 16 residues. The trim removed 6 bases at V and 6 bases at J, leaving 17 bases unmatched. The CDR3 protein is CSATRPSGSLPLEQYF. DNA for the CDR3: TGCAGTGCCACGCGACCTAGCGGGAGCCTTCCCCTCGAGCAGTACTTC.

This clonotype has only a few counts. The V call is TRBV5-5, the J call TRBJ2-1; either TRBD1 or TRBD2 may fit D (5 bases each). The CDR3 length is 15 residues. Germline CDR1 is SGHKS and CDR2 is YYEKEE (reference sequence). V shed 2 bases and J shed 8 bases, with 17 bases lying between them. DNA of the CDR3: TGTGCCAGCAGCTTCGGGTATCTTGGGGGAGATGAGCAGTTCTTC. This codes for CASSFGYLGGDEQFF.

The chain couples TRBV11-1 to TRBJ2-3, with 10 bases matching TRBD2. V shed 1 base, J shed 7 bases, and the junction held 5 bases outside the gene matches. The CDR3 length is 15 residues. Per the germline V gene, CDR1 is SGHAT and CDR2 is FQDESV (reference sequence). CDR3: CASSLELAGMNTQYF. CDR3 in DNA: TGTGCCAGCAGCTTAGAACTAGCGGGGATGAATACGCAGTATTTT.

Points on this clonotype: The junction departs from the called germline gene at one end, perhaps through a read error. This chain uses TRBV3-1 with TRBJ2-1; D is perhaps TRBD1 (6 bases). The CDR3 consists of 15 residues. CDR1 and CDR2 from the germline V gene are LGHDT and YNNKEL (reference sequence). The CDR3 coding sequence is TGTGCCTGCAGACTTCAGGGGAGCTCCTACAATGAGCAGTTCTTC. Translation gives CACRLQGSSYNEQFF.